These 21 T cell receptor beta chains were all obtained from the same sample, sequenced in a study of CD8+ T cells in alopecia areata. As the sequencing template, cDNA was produced by extracting RNA and reverse transcribing it. Sequencing was performed with immunoSEQ multiplex PCR; in TCRdb, only in-frame clones are kept and a portion is missing. The sample has some 100,000 clones, about 61% seen once; the top ten hold about 31%. Treatment defined: oral pan-JAK inhibitor, 5-10 mg twice daily. Sequences were derived from CD8+ T cells sorted from blood, sampled at week 4, from a patient treated with tofacitinib. The receptors derive from a human donor with alopecia areata.

V gene TRBV30 combines with J gene TRBJ2-1, with D perhaps TRBD1 or TRBD2 (6 bases each). Germline V lookup: CDR1 GTSNPN, CDR2 SVGIG (reference sequence). V lost 2 bases and J 5 bases, leaving 10 bases between the germline ends. The CDR3 contains 13 residues. CDR3 protein: CAWSMGGNNEQFF. The CDR3 bases are TGTGCCTGGAGTATGGGGGGCAACAATGAGCAGTTCTTC. Drawing the rest from reference TRBV30 and TRBJ2-1, the complete variable domain is SQTIHQWPATLVQPVGSPLSLECTVEGTSNPNLYWYRQAAGRGLQLLFYSVGIGQISSEVPQNLSASRPQDRQFILSSKKLLLSDSGFYLCAWSMGGNNEQFFGPGTRLTVL.

This chain connects TRBV30 to TRBJ2-3; D is possibly TRBD1 or TRBD2 (5 bases each). CDR1 is GTSNPN, CDR2 SVGIG, per germline (reference sequence). This CDR3 region has 15 residues. The V and J ends lost 3 bases and 0 bases respectively, with 13 bases between them. The CDR3 loop is CAWSPGTASTDTQYF. The CDR3 DNA sequence: TGTGCCTGGAGCCCTGGGACGGCTAGCACAGATACGCAGTATTTT.

CDR3 sequence: CASSIGSAFADTQYF. The DNA of the CDR3 is TGTGCCAGTAGTATTGGGAGCGCCTTCGCAGATACGCAGTATTTT. The genes are TRBV19 and TRBJ2-3; tentative D call: TRBD2 (5 bases). The CDR3 runs to 15 residues. V lost 3 bases and J 4 bases, leaving 14 bases between the germline ends. Germline V gene lookup returns CDR1 LNHDA and CDR2 SQIVND (reference sequence).

The rearrangement joins TRBV10-3 to TRBJ2-1; D is unresolved. The CDR3 is 12 residues long. The germline CDR1 and CDR2 sequences are ENHRY and SYGVKD. With 11 bases removed from V and 8 bases from J, the gap between germline ends came to 16 bases. CDR3 nucleotides: TGTGCCGCCGGATCCGACCCCCATGAGCAGTTCTTC. Translation gives CAAGSDPHEQFF.

The CDR3 spells CARGQGAYEQYF. In nucleotides, the CDR3 is TGTGCCAGGGGACAGGGGGCCTACGAGCAGTACTTC. The V call is TRBV2, the J call TRBJ2-7, with 11 bases lining up with TRBD1. Trimming removed 9 bases from V and 2 bases from J; junction bases left unmatched: 0. The CDR3 spans 12 residues. CDR1 is SNHLY, CDR2 FYNNEI, per germline. Supplemented by reference TRBV2 and TRBJ2-7, the full variable domain reads EPEVTQTPSHQVTQMGQEVILRCVPISNHLYFYWYRQILGQKVEFLVSFYNNEISEKSEIFDDQFSVERPDGSNFTLKIRSTKLEDSAMYFCARGQGAYEQYFGPGTRLTVT.

V usage is TRBV29-1 and J usage is TRBJ2-3; D gene unclear. Per the germline V gene, CDR1 is SQVTM and CDR2 is ANQGSEA. This CDR3 spans 14 amino acids. The V end was cut by 1 base, the J end by 0 bases, with 8 bases between. CDR3 in amino acids: CSVEGQPSTDTQYF. CDR3 nucleotide sequence: TGCAGCGTTGAAGGGCAACCGAGCACAGATACGCAGTATTTT.

This clone was found once. The rearrangement joins TRBV30 to TRBJ2-7, with D uncertain. Germline CDR1 and CDR2: GTSNPN and SVGIG (reference sequence). Trimming shortened V by 1 base and J by 5 bases, and 18 bases separated the two germline ends. The CDR3 extends over 15 amino acids. CDR3 protein: CAWSGVYPPADEQYF. The CDR3 DNA sequence: TGTGCCTGGAGTGGGGTCTACCCTCCGGCCGACGAGCAGTACTTC.

The rearrangement joins TRBV30 to TRBJ2-5; 7 nucleotides align to TRBD1. Germline V lookup: CDR1 GTSNPN, CDR2 SVGIG (reference sequence). Trimming at V came to 7 bases and at J to 2 bases, leaving 4 bases not matched to a gene. The CDR3 covers 12 residues. The CDR3 region has the DNA TGTGCCTACCTGGGACAGCAAGAGACCCAGTACTTC. Residues: CAYLGQQETQYF.

The chain has TRBV5-4 and TRBJ2-2; TRBD2 matches at 8 bases. The CDR3 totals 17 residues. V lost 7 bases and J lost 4; bases outside the gene matches: 15. CDR1 is SGHNT, CDR2 YYREEE, per germline (reference sequence). The CDR3 coding sequence is TGTGCCAGCGGGAGGCGACTAGCGATTGAGTCCACCGGGGAGCTGTTTTTT. It specifies CASGRRLAIESTGELFF.

The chain has TRBV15 and TRBJ2-1; 7 bases map to TRBD1. CDR1 and CDR2 from the germline V gene are LNHNV and YYDKDF (reference sequence). The ends lost 0 bases at V and 1 base at J; junction bases unmatched: 6. The CDR3 is 17 residues long. CDR3: CATSRDDGTASYNEQFF. In DNA, the CDR3 is TGTGCCACCAGCAGAGATGACGGGACAGCTTCCTACAATGAGCAGTTCTTC.

The chain links TRBV25-1 to TRBJ2-3, with 9 bases lining up with TRBD2. Losses at the gene ends were 6 bases for V and 2 bases for J; bases not matched to a gene: 6. The CDR3 totals 15 residues. Germline lookup yields CDR1 MGHDK and CDR2 SYGVNS. The CDR3 DNA reads as TGTGCCAGCAGCCCGACTAGCGGCATCACAGATACGCAGTATTTT. It specifies CASSPTSGITDTQYF.

The J gene is TRBJ1-2, the V gene TRBV29-1, with D possibly being TRBD1 (6 bases). The CDR3 runs 14 residues. Trimming removed 3 bases at V and 6 bases at J, with 17 bases between. Germline V lookup: CDR1 SQVTM, CDR2 ANQGSEA. In DNA form, the CDR3 reads TGCAGCGTTGATTCCCCGGGGGGCAAGGATGGCTACACCTTC. Translation: CSVDSPGGKDGYTF.

The chain uses TRBV12-5 and TRBJ1-5; 8 nucleotides align to TRBD1. From germline, CDR1 is LGHNT and CDR2 FRNRAP. Unmatched junction bases numbered 4, after V lost 6 bases and J lost 6 bases. This CDR3 has 13 residues. The CDR3 DNA reads as TGTGCTAGTGGACAGGGGGAAGGTCAGCCCCAGCATTTT. Its translation is CASGQGEGQPQHF.

The V gene is TRBV6-1, the J gene TRBJ2-3, with 7 positions matching TRBD1. The CDR3 loop spans 14 amino acids. Germline CDR1 and CDR2: MNHNS and SASEGT. With V trimmed by 4 bases and J by 8 bases, 9 bases remained unmatched. The CDR3 coding sequence is TGTGCCAGCAGTGCGGGACAGACCTCATCTACGCAGTATTTT. It yields the protein CASSAGQTSSTQYF.

In its sample, this clone was seen once. This chain connects TRBV4-1 to TRBJ1-4; D is unclear. CDR1 is MGHRA, CDR2 YSYEKL, per germline. The CDR3 spans 13 residues. V gave up 2 bases and J gave up 8 bases, with 9 bases separating them. The CDR3 protein is CASSQLAGEKLFF. The CDR3, as DNA: TGCGCCAGCAGCCAACTTGCGGGAGAAAAACTGTTTTTT.

The chain joins TRBV27 to TRBJ1-2, with D uncertain. Looked up from germline, CDR1 is MNHEY and CDR2 is SMNVEV (reference sequence). The CDR3 runs to 15 residues. The V gene lost 0 bases and the J gene lost 4 bases, with 12 bases spanning the gap. CDR3 in DNA: TGTGCCAGCAGTTTATCCCTAGACCCCATCTATGGCTACACCTTC. This sequence encodes CASSLSLDPIYGYTF.

CDR3 sequence reads: CASSYSGGLETQYF. The CDR3 DNA sequence: TGTGCCAGTTCATATAGCGGGGGACTAGAGACCCAGTACTTC. The rearrangement joins TRBV9 to TRBJ2-5; 9 nucleotides match TRBD2. V gave up 8 bases and J gave up 4 bases; unmatched junction bases: 9. The germline gives CDR1 SGDLS, CDR2 YYNGEE. The CDR3 covers 14 residues.

There are a few counts of this clone. Other nucleotide sequences from this sample produce the same CDR3. This chain links TRBV29-1 with TRBJ2-5, with a weak D call TRBD1 (6 bases). This CDR3 has 14 residues. Germline V lookup: CDR1 SQVTM, CDR2 ANQGSEA. V gave up 2 bases and J gave up 0 bases, with 10 bases separating them. The CDR3 nucleotides read TGCAGCGTTGAACCAGGGGAGTACCAAGAGACCCAGTACTTC. It is translated as CSVEPGEYQETQYF. The complete variable domain, with remaining parts taken from reference TRBV29-1 and TRBJ2-5, reads SAVISQKPSRDICQRGTSLTIQCQVDSQVTMMFWYRQQPGQSLTLIATANQGSEATYESGFVIDKFPISRPNLTFSTLTVSNMSPEDSSIYLCSVEPGEYQETQYFGPGTRLLVL.

This CDR3 is CASSLEVAGNHEQFF. The DNA for the CDR3 is TGTGCCAGCAGCTTAGAGGTAGCGGGGAATCATGAGCAGTTCTTC. The rearrangement uses TRBV7-3 and TRBJ2-1; the match to TRBD2 covers 8 bases. With 2 bases clipped from V and 8 bases from J, the junction kept 8 bases outside the gene matches. Looked up from germline, CDR1 is SGHTA and CDR2 is FQGTGA. The length of the CDR3 is 15 residues. Combining the CDR3 with reference TRBV7-3 and TRBJ2-1 gives the whole variable domain GAGVSQTPSNKVTEKGKYVELRCDPISGHTALYWYRQSLGQGPEFLIYFQGTGAADDSGLPNDRFFAVRPEGSVSTLKIQRTERGDSAVYLCASSLEVAGNHEQFFGPGTRLTVL.

The rearrangement joins TRBV6-5 to TRBJ1-1; D uncertain. Looked up from germline, CDR1 is MNHEY and CDR2 is SVGAGI. This CDR3 has 14 residues. V was clipped by 4 bases and J by 4 bases, with 13 bases between them. The CDR3: CASSFTGRATEAFF. The CDR3 bases are TGTGCCAGCAGTTTCACCGGGCGGGCCACTGAAGCTTTCTTT.

This chain's CDR3 is CASSLFAGENQPQHF. The CDR3 DNA is TGTGCCAGCAGTTTATTCGCAGGGGAGAATCAGCCCCAGCATTTT. This sequence joins TRBV27 and TRBJ1-5; a possible D gene is TRBD1 (6 bases). V was trimmed by 1 base and J by 4 bases, leaving 11 bases between them. The CDR3 extends over 15 amino acids. Germline loops: CDR1 MNHEY, CDR2 SMNVEV (reference sequence).